A single sample gave rise to the 30 T cell receptor beta chains below, sequenced in a study of blood T cell repertoires in COVID-19 (dated by TCRdb to about 2020). Libraries came from the immunoSEQ multiplex PCR assay. This is the immuneACCESS table as TCRdb keeps it, with only in-frame sequences that have V and J called. A part of the clones is gone; compared with another copy, unresolved V genes explain less than half, and the rest is unexplained. Here the sample has about half a million clones; 70% to 90% occur a single time. The ten largest clones represent about 3% of the sample. Sequencing input: peripheral blood. These receptors came from a human donor in a cohort sampled during active COVID-19.

The chain is built from TRBV12-3 or TRBV12-4 and TRBJ2-5; perhaps TRBD2 as D (5 bases). The V end lost 6 bases, the J end lost 2 bases, and 10 bases lay between the germline ends. CDR3 length: 13 amino acids. The CDR3 sequence is CASSRLPQETQYF. As DNA, the CDR3 is TGTGCCAGCAGCCGACTACCACAAGAGACCCAGTACTTC.

This chain connects TRBV2 to TRBJ1-5; a possible D gene is TRBD1 (5 bases). Germline assignment: CDR1 SNHLY and CDR2 FYNNEI. Trimming left V 7 bases short and J 5 bases short, with 18 bases between. The CDR3 is 15 residues long. The CDR3 reads CASKKGATKDQPQHF. The DNA for the CDR3 is TGTGCCAGCAAAAAAGGGGCCACCAAGGATCAGCCCCAGCATTTT.

J is TRBJ2-1 and V is TRBV30; tentatively, D is TRBD2 (6 bases). V lost 0 bases to trimming and J lost 15 bases, with 12 bases between them. From germline, CDR1 is GTSNPN and CDR2 SVGIG (reference sequence). The CDR3 has 11 amino acids. In nucleotides, the CDR3 is TGTGCCTGGAGTGTCGGGGGAGAGGGGTTCTTC. Its protein is CAWSVGGEGFF.

This clone was seen only once. The chain combines TRBV30 with TRBJ1-1, with 12 bases lining up with TRBD1. The V gene end was trimmed by 1 base and the J gene end by 4 bases; junction bases not matched to a gene: 13. There are 18 residues in the CDR3. The germline CDR1 and CDR2 sequences are GTSNPN and SVGIG (reference sequence). The CDR3 here is CAWSGIAGQGALTTEAFF. CDR3 DNA: TGTGCCTGGAGTGGTATAGCGGGACAGGGGGCCTTAACCACTGAAGCTTTCTTT.

The gene calls are TRBV6-2 or TRBV6-3 and TRBJ2-7; perhaps TRBD2 as D (8 bases). There are 17 residues in the CDR3. Germline V gene sequence: CDR1 MNHEY, CDR2 SVGEGT. Trimming removed 5 bases at V and 7 bases at J, with 27 bases between. For the CDR3, the DNA is TGTGCCAGCAGTGGATGGCACTCAGGGGGACTAGTGGAGGAGCAGTACTTC. This codes for CASSGWHSGGLVEEQYF.

The chain has TRBV6-2 or TRBV6-3 and TRBJ2-1; D is unclear. Per the germline V gene, CDR1 is MNHEY and CDR2 is SVGEGT. The V gene lost 4 bases and the J gene lost 1 base, with 8 bases spanning the gap. The CDR3 length is 14 residues. The CDR3 spells CASSLIESYNEQFF. DNA for the CDR3: TGTGCCAGCAGTTTGATAGAGTCCTACAATGAGCAGTTCTTC.

The rearrangement links TRBV2 to TRBJ2-3; TRBD1 matches 10 bases. V was pared by 7 bases and J by 6 bases, with 7 bases of the junction left unmatched. Looked up from germline, CDR1 is SNHLY and CDR2 is FYNNEI. The CDR3 has 14 residues. CDR3 region: CASIRTGGRDTQYF. Here the CDR3 DNA reads TGTGCCAGCATCAGGACAGGGGGAAGGGATACGCAGTATTTT.

J is TRBJ2-7 and V is TRBV7-3; 15 bases are shared with TRBD2. V lost 5 bases to trimming and J lost 7 bases; unmatched junction nucleotides: 9. Germline CDR1 and CDR2: SGHTA and FQGTGA. CDR3 length equals 16 residues. CDR3 loop: CASSLGLAGGSLEQYF. The CDR3 region has the DNA TGTGCCAGCAGCCTGGGACTAGCGGGAGGAAGTTTAGAGCAGTACTTC.

The chain combines TRBV7-2 with TRBJ2-1; D remains ambiguous. Germline CDR1 SGHTA, CDR2 FQGNSA. The CDR3 has 14 amino acids. V was clipped by 6 bases and J by 7 bases, with 16 bases between them. The CDR3 loop is CASRPPRLTNEQFF. In nucleotides, the CDR3 is TGTGCCAGCAGGCCACCCCGCCTTACAAATGAGCAGTTCTTC.

The table lists this clone with a few counts. The rearrangement links TRBV4-2 to TRBJ1-1; TRBD1 agrees at 9 bases. The CDR3 is 15 residues long. From germline, CDR1 is LGHNA and CDR2 YNFKEQ. The junction had 6 bases not matched to a gene; V was cut back by 4 bases and J by 3 bases. The CDR3 DNA is TGTGCCAGCAGCCCCTCGGGACAGGGATACACTGAAGCTTTCTTT. Encoded protein: CASSPSGQGYTEAFF.

The sample holds a few counts of this clone. The chain is built from TRBV5-8 and TRBJ1-5, with 9 bases lining up with TRBD1. CDR1 and CDR2 (germline): SGHTS, YDEGEE. The J segment lost 10 bases and the V segment lost 5 bases, leaving 16 bases of the junction unmatched. The CDR3 sequence is 16 residues long. In DNA, the CDR3 is TGTGCCAGCAGTCGGGACAGGGTCCAACGAGCCTCACCCCAGCATTTT. Protein product: CASSRDRVQRASPQHF.

This chain connects TRBV4-1 to TRBJ2-1; D might be TRBD2 (6 bases). V gave up 4 bases and J gave up 7 bases, with 26 bases separating them. The germline V gene has CDR1 MGHRA and CDR2 YSYEKL. There are 18 residues in the CDR3. The CDR3 loop is CASSLRLGSEGRYNEQFF. CDR3 nucleotides: TGCGCCAGCAGCCTCAGACTAGGGTCTGAGGGGAGGTATAATGAGCAGTTCTTC.

This clone was counted between two and nine times. The V gene is TRBV10-1, the J gene TRBJ2-1, with D possibly TRBD2 on 5 matching bases. Trimming cost V 4 bases and J 0 bases, with 10 bases left between them. The CDR3 has 15 residues. The V gene's germline CDR1 is WNHNN and CDR2 SYGVQD (reference sequence). The CDR3 here is CASSVQRTSYNEQFF. The CDR3 bases are TGCGCCAGCAGTGTCCAGCGGACCTCCTACAATGAGCAGTTCTTC.

This sequence joins TRBV7-3 and TRBJ2-2, with D hard to call. Trimming removed 5 bases at V and 8 bases at J, with 15 bases between. Germline V gene sequence: CDR1 SGHTA, CDR2 FQGTGA. There are 14 residues in the CDR3. CDR3 sequence (DNA): TGTGCCAGCAGCCGCGGTCCGGGTGAAGGGGAGCTGTTTTTT. This encodes CASSRGPGEGELFF.

This chain uses TRBV29-1 with TRBJ1-1, with 8 bases fitting TRBD1. V trimming: 0 bases; J trimming: 6 bases; junction bases outside the gene matches: 15. CDR1 SQVTM and CDR2 ANQGSEA come from the germline V gene. The CDR3 length is 17 residues. Written as DNA, the CDR3 is TGCAGCGTTGAAGATCAGGCTTGGGGCAGGGGGCGACCTGAAGCTTTCTTT. Translation: CSVEDQAWGRGRPEAFF.

CDR3 sequence reads: CASSLGTGRNEQFF. Written as DNA, the CDR3 is TGCGCCAGCAGCCTAGGGACAGGGAGGAATGAGCAGTTCTTC. This chain connects TRBV5-1 to TRBJ2-1, with 9 bases aligning to TRBD1. Germline V lookup: CDR1 SGHRS, CDR2 YFSETQ. V shed 4 bases and J 7 bases; nucleotides not matched to a gene: 6. CDR3 length equals 14 residues.

This clone was detected a few times. The V call is TRBV10-2, the J call TRBJ1-1; D remains unclear. There are 12 residues in the CDR3. CDR1 and CDR2 from the germline V gene are WSHSY and SAAADI. V was clipped by 5 bases and J by 3 bases, with 7 bases between them. In DNA form, the CDR3 reads TGCGCCAGCAGTTCCCTTTACACTGAAGCTTTCTTT. This encodes CASSSLYTEAFF.

The chain recombines TRBV30 with TRBJ2-7, with TRBD2 as a possible D gene (6 bases). The CDR3 spans 17 residues. Trimming shortened V by 0 bases and J by 0 bases, and 18 bases separated the two germline ends. From germline, CDR1 is GTSNPN and CDR2 SVGIG (reference sequence). For the CDR3, the DNA is TGTGCCTGGAGTGTAATTGGAGGCGGGACGAGCTCCTACGAGCAGTACTTC. Amino acid sequence: CAWSVIGGGTSSYEQYF.

This clone came up once. The chain has TRBV28 and TRBJ2-7, with 10 bases that match TRBD1. The CDR3 sequence is 23 residues long. J lost 5 bases, V lost 5 bases, and 33 bases had no gene match. Germline V CDR1 and CDR2: MDHEN, SYDVKM. CDR3 DNA sequence: TGTGCCAGCAGTCCCAATCCCCGGAAGTCGACAGGGGGCGTAAAGGCCATCCGGGACGAGCAGTACTTC. It yields the protein CASSPNPRKSTGGVKAIRDEQYF.

The V call is TRBV5-6, the J call TRBJ2-1, with 7 bases identical to TRBD2. This CDR3 has 15 amino acids. The V gene's germline CDR1 is SGHDT and CDR2 YYEEEE. V lost 2 bases to trimming and J lost 6 bases; unmatched junction nucleotides: 8. CDR3 residues: CASSFSSGNSNEQFF. The CDR3 coding sequence is TGTGCCAGCAGCTTCTCTAGCGGCAACAGCAATGAGCAGTTCTTC.

This rearrangement joins TRBV5-1 to TRBJ1-2; TRBD1 aligns across 9 bases. The germline CDR1 and CDR2 sequences are SGHRS and YFSETQ. V lost 3 bases and J lost 3; bases outside the gene matches: 3. The CDR3 covers 14 residues. CDR3 bases: TGCGCCAGCAGCTCTACAGGGGGCGACTATGGCTACACCTTC. Translation gives CASSSTGGDYGYTF.

The chain employs TRBV9 and TRBJ1-1; no definite D call. Germline CDR1 SGDLS, CDR2 YYNGEE. The CDR3 contains 14 residues. Trimming took 2 bases from V and 6 from J, leaving 14 bases between them. The CDR3 DNA is TGTGCCAGCAGCGTGATTGATCGGACTTCTGAAGCTTTCTTT. This encodes CASSVIDRTSEAFF.

V and J are TRBV7-2 and TRBJ2-6; D may be TRBD1 (6 bases). Germline V gene data show CDR1 as SGHTA and CDR2 as FQGNSA. Trimming pared 7 bases from V and 5 bases from J, leaving 15 bases between. The CDR3 consists of 15 residues. The CDR3 reads CASTLTGGRANVLTF. CDR3 coding DNA: TGTGCCAGCACTTTGACAGGTGGTCGGGCCAACGTCCTGACTTTC. Based on the CDR3 plus reference TRBV7-2 and TRBJ2-6, the full variable domain is GAGVSQSPSNKVTEKGKDVELRCDPISGHTALYWYRQSLGQGLEFLIYFQGNSAPDKSGLPSDRFSAERTGGSVSTLTIQRTQQEDSAVYLCASTLTGGRANVLTFGAGSRLTVL.

V and J are TRBV19 and TRBJ2-1; 8 nucleotides agree with TRBD2. Germline V gene data show CDR1 as LNHDA and CDR2 as SQIVND (reference sequence). The CDR3 has 16 amino acids. V gave up 3 bases and J gave up 2 bases; unmatched junction bases: 6. CDR3 nucleotide sequence: TGTGCCAGTAGTATGATATCGACTAGCGCCTACAATGAGCAGTTCTTC. This translates into CASSMISTSAYNEQFF.

The V and J genes are TRBV24-1 and TRBJ1-1; 10 bases fit TRBD1. The germline CDR1 and CDR2 sequences are KGHDR and SFDVKD. This CDR3 has 15 amino acids. J lost 4 bases, V lost 7 bases, and 8 bases had no gene match. CDR3 nucleotides: TGTGCCACCAGACCCCGAGACAGGGGGCCCACTGAAGCTTTCTTT. Protein: CATRPRDRGPTEAFF.

This clone was picked up a small number of times. The chain employs TRBV4-1 and TRBJ1-6; D perhaps matches TRBD1 (6 bases). Between the trimmed V and J ends, which lost 4 bases and 9 bases, there was a span of 19 bases. The CDR3 loop spans 16 amino acids. The germline V gene has CDR1 MGHRA and CDR2 YSYEKL. The CDR3 region has the DNA TGCGCCAGCAGCCTAAGGGACACCCTCAGCCCTTCACCCCTCCACTTT. This encodes CASSLRDTLSPSPLHF.

The chain recombines TRBV9 with TRBJ1-3; 7 positions agree with TRBD1. Germline CDR1 is SGDLS and CDR2 is YYNGEE. The CDR3 loop spans 16 amino acids. V lost 0 bases and J lost 3; bases outside the gene matches: 6. The CDR3 DNA sequence: TGTGCCAGCAGCGTAGCTGGGCAGGGGGTTGGAAACACCATATATTTT. As protein: CASSVAGQGVGNTIYF.

V gene TRBV7-9 combines with J gene TRBJ1-6; D gene ambiguous. V was clipped by 5 bases and J by 2 bases, with 7 bases between them. The CDR3 length is 14 residues. The V gene's germline CDR1 is SEHNR and CDR2 FQNEAQ (reference sequence). The CDR3 loop reads CASSPGTYNSPLHF. CDR3 DNA: TGTGCCAGCAGCCCCGGGACCTATAATTCACCCCTCCACTTT.

The genes are TRBV30 and TRBJ1-2, with TRBD1 identical over 7 bases. V lost 5 bases to trimming and J lost 7 bases; unmatched junction nucleotides: 19. The CDR3 contains 16 residues. Germline CDR1 GTSNPN, CDR2 SVGIG (reference sequence). The CDR3 loop reads CAWDRGPLQGTGGYTF. The CDR3 coding sequence is TGTGCCTGGGACCGAGGCCCTCTACAGGGGACGGGTGGCTACACCTTC.

This chain links TRBV28 with TRBJ1-2, with 9 bases lining up with TRBD1. Germline V gene sequence: CDR1 MDHEN, CDR2 SYDVKM. The trim removed 6 bases at V and 5 bases at J, leaving 7 bases unmatched. The CDR3 loop spans 14 amino acids. CDR3 loop: CASRRGQGTYGYTF. CDR3 DNA sequence: TGTGCCAGCAGGCGCGGACAGGGGACATATGGCTACACCTTC.